This TCR beta chain originates from a study of cytomegalovirus exposure and HLA in healthy donors. Amplification used 60 Vbeta primers and 13 Jbeta primers. Profiled with immunoSEQ multiplex PCR; TCRdb holds only in-frame clones, not every one. The table includes about 200,000 clones, approximately 79% detected once. Germline V gene lookup returns CDR1 SGDLS and CDR2 YYNGEE. V gave up 3 bases and J gave up 6 bases; unmatched junction bases: 4. The CDR3 totals 16 residues. The sequence was collected from a middle-aged man in good health and CMV-seronegative. V gene TRBV9 combines with J gene TRBJ2-2, with TRBD2 matching over 14 bases. The source material was PBMCs. The CDR3 loop is CASSEGLAGGAGELFF. In nucleotides, the CDR3 is TGTGCCAGCAGCGAAGGACTAGCGGGAGGAGCCGGGGAGCTGTTTTTT. The whole variable domain, filled in from reference TRBV9 and TRBJ2-2, reads DSGVTQTPKHLITATGQRVTLRCSPRSGDLSVYWYQQSLDQGLQFLIQYYNGEERAKGNILERFSAQQFPDLHSELNLSSLELGDSALYFCASSEGLAGGAGELFFGEGSRLTVL.